The clone carrying this T cell receptor beta chain has more than one count but fewer than ten. Its antigen is undetermined. Nominally healthy donors were sampled, though unrecorded immune exposures were likely. Germline-derived CDR1 and CDR2 are SGHVS and FQNEAQ. V trimming: 5 bases; J trimming: 7 bases; junction bases outside the gene matches: 8. The CDR3 consists of 15 residues. The sample comes from a study of cytomegalovirus exposure and HLA in healthy donors. General study results and limits: One variant, a missense change in DCLRE1C, was linked in a later analysis to TCR beta V- and J-gene trimming. A cluster of highly shared sequence variants was likely a sequencing artifact.

The PCR contained 60 Vbeta and 13 Jbeta primers. Some clones are missing from TCRdb's copy, which holds only in-frame ones; the method was immunoSEQ multiplex PCR. Of 200,000 to 250,000 clones listed, around 79% are singletons. This sequence joins TRBV7-8 and TRBJ2-1, with TRBD2 matching over 10 bases. What was sequenced was PBMCs. The receptor comes from a girl aged 2-15 years in good health and CMV-seronegative. CDR3 nucleotides: TGTGCCAGCAGCCCCTCGGCTAGCGGGAGTAATGAGCAGTTCTTC. Amino acids: CASSPSASGSNEQFF.